This T cell receptor beta chain was found in a study of blood T cell repertoires in COVID-19. Study as a whole: Sites across the United States, Italy and Spain contributed samples from acute and convalescent COVID-19. Sample material is recorded as cDNA or gDNA derived from T cells, B-cell-depleted T cells, or PBMCs.

The CDR3 length is 15 residues. Per the germline V gene, CDR1 is SGHTA and CDR2 is FQGNSA. Trimming removed 7 bases from V and 1 base from J, with 16 bases in between. Original data processing: By means of reference gene primer amplification, nucleated cell counts were estimated. Sequenced by immunoSEQ multiplex PCR; TCRdb stores in-frame clones only, minus some. V, J and clone size reflect that table, while D and trimming were determined from the DNA. The table includes fewer than 120,000 clones, 88% detected once. The receptor was isolated from a woman in her 50s with acute or convalescent COVID-19. Sequenced sample: peripheral blood. The chain links TRBV7-2 to TRBJ2-5; no clear D. The CDR3 bases are TGTGCCAGCACCCGGTCCGCGGAAAGCCAAGAGACCCAGTACTTC. It yields the protein CASTRSAESQETQYF.